This T cell receptor (beta chain) originates from a study of blood T cell repertoires in COVID-19. Background on the study: Material from acute and convalescent COVID-19 was sourced from the United States, Italy and Spain.

Germline V gene sequence: CDR1 MDHEN, CDR2 SYDVKM. Trimming removed 2 bases from V and 4 bases from J, with 13 bases in between. The CDR3 runs 15 residues. Data came from immunoSEQ multiplex PCR; TCRdb stores just in-frame clones and leaves some out. The data show 120,000 or so clones, approximately 90% seen once. The sample taken for sequencing was peripheral blood. This sequence originates from a human donor in a cohort sampled during active COVID-19. V and J are TRBV28 and TRBJ2-3, with D tentatively TRBD2 (5 bases). CDR3 loop: CASSLKGGLSDTQYF. CDR3 DNA: TGTGCCAGCAGTTTAAAGGGCGGGCTTTCAGATACGCAGTATTTT.